These 22 T cell receptor beta chains share one sample of origin, sequenced in a study of blood T cell repertoires in COVID-19. Sequencing used immunoSEQ multiplex PCR; TCRdb keeps in-frame clones, though not all of them. The table records 45,000 to 60,000 clones, around 86% of them present only once. The sequencing sample was made of peripheral blood. These receptors were taken from a human donor with active COVID-19. The donor label of this sample is uncertain.

CDR3 region: CASSVAPYNEQFF. DNA of the CDR3: TGTGCCAGCAGTGTAGCTCCGTACAATGAGCAGTTCTTC. The V gene is TRBV2, the J gene TRBJ2-1; D remains ambiguous. Trimming took 4 bases from V and 4 from J, leaving 8 bases between them. The CDR3 covers 13 residues. Germline V CDR1 and CDR2: SNHLY, FYNNEI.

The chain joins TRBV27 to TRBJ2-3, with D possibly matching TRBD2 (5 bases). Germline V gene data show CDR1 as MNHEY and CDR2 as SMNVEV (reference sequence). This CDR3 region has 15 residues. V was clipped by 2 bases and J by 0 bases, with 9 bases between them. This CDR3 is CASSLRLISTDTQYF. The CDR3 region has the DNA TGTGCCAGCAGTTTACGACTAATTAGCACAGATACGCAGTATTTT.

The chain joins TRBV30 to TRBJ1-1, with D unresolved. The germline CDR1 and CDR2 sequences are GTSNPN and SVGIG (reference sequence). The V end lost 4 bases, the J end lost 4 bases, and 13 bases lay between the germline ends. This CDR3 is built from 13 residues. CDR3 amino acids: CAWIGQLGTEAFF. CDR3 in DNA: TGTGCCTGGATCGGCCAGCTAGGCACTGAAGCTTTCTTT.

The rearrangement links TRBV9 to TRBJ1-4, with 7 bases fitting TRBD1. This CDR3 is built from 13 residues. The V gene end was trimmed by 3 bases and the J gene end by 7 bases; junction bases not matched to a gene: 3. In germline, CDR1 is SGDLS, CDR2 YYNGEE. The CDR3 sequence is CASSATGIEKLFF. CDR3 coding DNA: TGTGCCAGCAGCGCGACAGGGATTGAAAAACTGTTTTTT.

The rearrangement links TRBV3-1 (or the pseudogene TRBV3-2) to TRBJ2-1, with D tentatively TRBD1 (5 bases). Trimming shortened V by 2 bases and J by 0 bases, and 17 bases separated the two germline ends. This CDR3 has 18 amino acids. Germline values: CDR1 LGHDT, CDR2 YNNKEL (reference sequence). The CDR3 here is CASSQKGPPSGSYNEQFF. In DNA, the CDR3 is TGTGCCAGCAGCCAAAAGGGGCCCCCCTCAGGCTCCTACAATGAGCAGTTCTTC.

The J gene is TRBJ2-3, the V gene TRBV4-1, with D possibly matching TRBD2 (5 bases). V was pared by 3 bases and J by 0 bases, with 22 bases between. This CDR3 comprises 19 residues. The V gene's germline CDR1 is MGHRA and CDR2 YSYEKL. The CDR3 protein is CASSHGIVLTASSTDTQYF. The CDR3 coding sequence is TGCGCCAGCAGCCACGGGATAGTACTGACGGCGTCTAGCACAGATACGCAGTATTTT.

This clone was detected only once. The genes are TRBV11-3 and TRBJ1-1, with 7 nucleotides matching TRBD1. The CDR3 is 16 amino acids. J lost 6 bases, V lost 2 bases, and 12 bases had no gene match. The germline V gene has CDR1 SGHNT and CDR2 YENEEA. The CDR3 DNA is TGTGCCAGCAGCTTACATCCGGGACAGTCTGGAGCTGAAGCTTTCTTT. This gives the protein CASSLHPGQSGAEAFF.

This chain joins TRBV4-1 and TRBJ2-1, with 7 bases lining up with TRBD2. V shed 1 base and J 0 bases; nucleotides not matched to a gene: 3. This CDR3 has 16 residues. Germline CDR1 and CDR2: MGHRA and YSYEKL. As DNA, the CDR3 is TGCGCCAGCAGCCAAGCCGGGGGGAGCTCCTACAATGAGCAGTTCTTC. This codes for CASSQAGGSSYNEQFF.

This clone was seen more than once but under ten times. V is TRBV2 and J is TRBJ2-7, with TRBD2 matching over 7 bases. The CDR3 length is 16 residues. Trimming took 6 bases from V and 6 from J; bases not matched to a gene: 17. In germline, CDR1 is SNHLY, CDR2 FYNNEI. CDR3 in amino acids: CASRVEGWTSEGEQYF. As DNA, the CDR3 is TGTGCCAGCAGGGTAGAGGGATGGACTAGTGAGGGCGAGCAGTACTTC.

This chain joins TRBV29-1 and TRBJ2-2; a weak D match, TRBD1 (6 bases). The CDR3 length is 12 residues. The germline V gene encodes CDR1 SQVTM and CDR2 ANQGSEA. V was shortened by 7 bases and J by 5 bases, with 11 bases between the two germline ends. The CDR3 DNA is TGCAGCGGAGGACAGCAGACCGGGGAGCTGTTTTTT. It yields the protein CSGGQQTGELFF.

The gene calls are TRBV20-1 and TRBJ1-3, with 7 bases identical to TRBD1. With V trimmed by 4 bases and J by 0 bases, 6 bases remained unmatched. Germline CDR1 is DFQATT and CDR2 is SNEGSKA (reference sequence). CDR3 size: 15 residues. The CDR3 nucleotides read TGCAGTGCTATTGAGGGGGCGAGCTCTGGAAACACCATATATTTT. Protein sequence: CSAIEGASSGNTIYF.

The chain couples TRBV24-1 to TRBJ2-5, with 10 bases identical to TRBD2. The CDR3 is 15 amino acids. V lost 4 bases to trimming and J lost 5 bases; unmatched junction nucleotides: 6. Per germline, CDR1 KGHDR and CDR2 SFDVKD. The CDR3 loop is CATSEAGGAGETQYF. CDR3 nucleotides: TGTGCCACCAGTGAAGCGGGGGGGGCTGGCGAGACCCAGTACTTC.

This chain connects TRBV7-2 to TRBJ1-3; tentatively, D is TRBD1 (5 bases). There are 16 residues in the CDR3. Germline CDR1 SGHTA, CDR2 FQGNSA. Trimming removed 2 bases at V and 0 bases at J, with 11 bases between. CDR3 nucleotides: TGTGCCAGCAGCTTAACCAGGGCCTACTCTGGAAACACCATATATTTT. Protein product: CASSLTRAYSGNTIYF.

The rearrangement uses TRBV7-8 and TRBJ2-1, with D perhaps TRBD2 (6 bases). V gave up 0 bases and J gave up 3 bases, with 15 bases separating them. The CDR3 runs to 17 residues. In germline, CDR1 is SGHVS, CDR2 FQNEAQ. The CDR3 DNA follows: TGTGCCAGCAGCTTAGCAGGGAGGTCTGACGACTACAATGAGCAGTTCTTC. Translated, it gives CASSLAGRSDDYNEQFF.

This rearrangement joins TRBV4-1 to TRBJ2-3, with TRBD1 as a possible D gene (6 bases). The CDR3 runs 15 residues. V lost 6 bases and J lost 4, with 17 bases in between. The germline CDR1 and CDR2 sequences are MGHRA and YSYEKL. This chain's CDR3 is CASSIQGWSADTQYF. The CDR3 DNA is TGCGCCAGCAGTATCCAGGGGTGGTCGGCAGATACGCAGTATTTT.

This rearrangement joins TRBV5-1 to TRBJ2-2; 10 bases are a match to TRBD1. Germline V gene lookup returns CDR1 SGHRS and CDR2 YFSETQ. CDR3 length: 17 residues. Unmatched junction bases numbered 8, after V lost 2 bases and J lost 4 bases. The CDR3 coding sequence is TGCGCCAGCAGCTTACGTTTGGGACAGGGGACCACCGGGGAGCTGTTTTTT. Translation gives CASSLRLGQGTTGELFF.

In this sample, this clone turned up once. The V gene is TRBV7-7, the J gene TRBJ1-2; tentatively, D is TRBD1 (5 bases). Germline CDR1 and CDR2: SSHAT and FNYEAQ (reference sequence). The V gene lost 10 bases and the J gene lost 8 bases, with 14 bases spanning the gap. The CDR3 is 11 amino acids. CDR3 sequence (DNA): TGTGCCATCGAAGGGGCTTACGGCTACACCTTC. Its translation is CAIEGAYGYTF.

The V call is TRBV3-1 (or the pseudogene TRBV3-2), the J call TRBJ1-4; TRBD1 matches 7 bases. Germline V CDR1 and CDR2: LGHDT, YNNKEL (reference sequence). Germline trimming cut 0 bases from V and 8 bases from J; bases unmatched to any gene: 9. This CDR3 is 16 amino acids long. The CDR3 DNA reads as TGTGCCAGCAGCCAAGATATGACAGGGATAAGGGAAAAACTGTTTTTT. It translates to CASSQDMTGIREKLFF.

The CDR3: CSAGGQGGETQYF. In DNA, the CDR3 is TGCAGCGCCGGTGGACAGGGGGGAGAGACCCAGTACTTC. This chain links TRBV29-1 with TRBJ2-5; 10 positions agree with TRBD1. V lost 7 bases, J lost 4 bases, and 6 bases stayed unmatched. Germline V gene lookup returns CDR1 SQVTM and CDR2 ANQGSEA. This CDR3 contains 13 residues.

This clone has a single count. The chain carries TRBV5-8 and TRBJ2-3; D perhaps matches TRBD2 (5 bases). The CDR3 is 15 residues long. CDR1 is SGHTS and CDR2 is YDEGEE in the germline V gene. The germline V and J ends were trimmed by 3 bases and 4 bases, with 15 bases remaining between them. In nucleotides, the CDR3 is TGTGCCAGCAGCTATTTCGGGGAGATGCCAGATACGCAGTATTTT. This encodes CASSYFGEMPDTQYF.

V and J are TRBV7-3 and TRBJ1-1; D is ambiguous. The germline V and J ends were trimmed by 5 bases and 0 bases, with 7 bases remaining between them. Germline V gene lookup returns CDR1 SGHTA and CDR2 FQGTGA. This CDR3 is 13 amino acids long. CDR3 nucleotides: TGTGCCAGCAGCCCGGGATTGAACACTGAAGCTTTCTTT. It specifies CASSPGLNTEAFF.

The chain uses TRBV6-1 and TRBJ2-2; no firm D call. V was trimmed by 0 bases and J by 7 bases, leaving 12 bases between them. Germline CDR1 reads MNHNS; CDR2 reads SASEGT. The CDR3 contains 15 residues. Written as DNA, the CDR3 is TGTGCCAGCAGTGAAGCTTGGCTAGTAAGCGGGGAGCTGTTTTTT. Its protein product is CASSEAWLVSGELFF.